These T cell receptor beta chains were read from a single sample in a study of tissue T cells after allogeneic stem cell transplantation. Using immunoSEQ multiplex PCR, the repertoire was profiled, and TCRdb retains in-frame clones only, with some absent. The sample yields 9,500 to 15,000 clones, 70% to 80% seen once. The sample was tissue from the right colon, taken at autopsy. The source is a woman aged 18 to 55 with breast cancer. The CDR3 runs from the conserved cysteine through the conserved F or W. The D gene is left open where the match is weak. Part of the rows lack a size; the others show once, few, many or a class for expanded clones.

v_call	j_call	clone_size	d_call	cdr3_nt	cdr3_aa
TRBV7-2	TRBJ1-3	once	TRBD1	TGTGCCAGCAGCTTAATGGGGACAGGTGGAAACACCATATATTTT	CASSLMGTGGNTIYF
TRBV19	TRBJ1-2	.	.	TGTGCCAGTAGTATCAGGTCCTATGGCTACACCTTC	CASSIRSYGYTF
TRBV11-2	TRBJ2-3	.	.	TGTGCCAGCAGCTTAAATCCTAGCACGACAGATACGCAGTATTTT	CASSLNPSTTDTQYF
TRBV7-2	TRBJ1-1	.	.	TGTGCCAGCAGCTTAGATACAGCTGAAGCTTTCTTT	CASSLDTAEAFF
TRBV6-2/TRBV6-3	TRBJ1-4	few	.	TGTGCCAGCAGTTACTTGGGAGATGGTGAAAAACTGTTTTTT	CASSYLGDGEKLFF
TRBV5-4	TRBJ2-5	.	TRBD2	TGTGCCAGCAGCTCGCTCCGGACTAGCGGGAGGGAGACCCAGTACTTC	CASSSLRTSGRETQYF
TRBV7-8	TRBJ1-5	few	TRBD1	TGTGCCAGCAGCTTTTCGGCAGGGGGCGGTAATCAGCCCCAGCATTTT	CASSFSAGGGNQPQHF
TRBV6-5	TRBJ1-1	.	TRBD1	TGTGCCAGCCGTCAGGGGGGGACAGAGAACACTGAAGCTTTCTTT	CASRQGGTENTEAFF
TRBV7-2	TRBJ2-7	medium-sized	.	TGTGCCAGCAGCTTAGAACTGGGGGAGCAGTACTTC	CASSLELGEQYF
TRBV27	TRBJ1-4	.	.	TGTGCCAGCAGTTTATCAGGACAGCTTGGAAAACTGTTTTTT	CASSLSGQLGKLFF
TRBV6-6	TRBJ2-7	.	TRBD1	TGTGCCATCAGAGGGGGCCGCTACGAGCAGTACTTC	CAIRGGRYEQYF
TRBV9	TRBJ2-1	.	TRBD2	TGTGCCAGCAGCCGCCGGACTAGCGTAAACAATGAGCAGTTCTTC	CASSRRTSVNNEQFF
TRBV25-1	TRBJ2-2	.	TRBD1	TGTGCCAGCAGTCAAGACAGGGGCGAAAACACCGGGGAGCTGTTTTTT	CASSQDRGENTGELFF
TRBV28	TRBJ2-5	.	TRBD2	TGTGCCAGCAGAGCGCCCGGACTAGCGGGCATCCAAGAGACCCAGTACTTC	CASRAPGLAGIQETQYF
TRBV2	TRBJ2-3	once	TRBD2	TGTGCCAGCAGAAGGGGCCTAGCGGGAGGGCGAAATACGCAGTATTTT	CASRRGLAGGRNTQYF
TRBV3-1/TRBV3-2	TRBJ1-4	.	.	TGTGCCAGTAGCCACCTATTACAGTCAACTAATGAAAAACTGTTTTTT	CASSHLLQSTNEKLFF
TRBV28	TRBJ1-5	.	TRBD1	TGTGCCAGCAGTTTATGGACAGGGGAGGGCAATCAGCCCCAGCATTTT	CASSLWTGEGNQPQHF
TRBV14	TRBJ2-2	few	.	TGTGCCAGCAGCCTGCGACAGGCTGACACCGGGGAGCTGTTTTTT	CASSLRQADTGELFF
TRBV4-2	TRBJ2-2	.	.	TGTGCCAGCAGCGCCATCTTTTCCGGGGAGCTGTTTTTT	CASSAIFSGELFF
TRBV5-6	TRBJ2-3	.	.	TGTGCCAGCAGCTTGGGCGGGGGCGGGTCGGGTCTGGATACGCAGTATTTT	CASSLGGGGSGLDTQYF
TRBV6-5	TRBJ2-3	medium-sized	TRBD2	TGTGCCAGCAGACTCCTCAGGCTAGCGGGGATGCAGTATTTT	CASRLLRLAGMQYF
TRBV9	TRBJ2-2	.	.	TGTGCCAGCACTTTGGTCGGGAGCGCCTTGAACACCGGGGAGCTGTTTTTT	CASTLVGSALNTGELFF
TRBV4-3	TRBJ1-1	.	.	TGCGCCAGCAGCCAAGATTCCTTGGGTACTGAAGCTTTCTTT	CASSQDSLGTEAFF
TRBV7-3	TRBJ2-3	.	.	TGTGCCAGCAGCTTAATGCGGACAAGTGATACGCAGTATTTT	CASSLMRTSDTQYF
TRBV7-9	TRBJ1-4	.	.	TGTGCCAGCAGCTTAGCAGGCCGGGACCTTAATGAAAAACTGTTTTTT	CASSLAGRDLNEKLFF
TRBV7-3	TRBJ2-7	few	.	TGTGCCAGCAGCCCGGGACCCCGCCGGTGGAAGCAGTACTTC	CASSPGPRRWKQYF
TRBV4-3	TRBJ2-3	.	TRBD1	TGCGCCAGCAGCCTGACCACACAGGGGGGCACAGATACGCAGTATTTT	CASSLTTQGGTDTQYF
TRBV4-1	TRBJ1-5	medium-sized	.	TGCGCCAGCAGCCACGCCGACAGGCGGCAGCCCCAGCATTTT	CASSHADRRQPQHF
TRBV18	TRBJ2-7	.	TRBD1	TGTGCCAGCTCACCTACCGGGACAGGGTACGAGCAGTACTTC	CASSPTGTGYEQYF